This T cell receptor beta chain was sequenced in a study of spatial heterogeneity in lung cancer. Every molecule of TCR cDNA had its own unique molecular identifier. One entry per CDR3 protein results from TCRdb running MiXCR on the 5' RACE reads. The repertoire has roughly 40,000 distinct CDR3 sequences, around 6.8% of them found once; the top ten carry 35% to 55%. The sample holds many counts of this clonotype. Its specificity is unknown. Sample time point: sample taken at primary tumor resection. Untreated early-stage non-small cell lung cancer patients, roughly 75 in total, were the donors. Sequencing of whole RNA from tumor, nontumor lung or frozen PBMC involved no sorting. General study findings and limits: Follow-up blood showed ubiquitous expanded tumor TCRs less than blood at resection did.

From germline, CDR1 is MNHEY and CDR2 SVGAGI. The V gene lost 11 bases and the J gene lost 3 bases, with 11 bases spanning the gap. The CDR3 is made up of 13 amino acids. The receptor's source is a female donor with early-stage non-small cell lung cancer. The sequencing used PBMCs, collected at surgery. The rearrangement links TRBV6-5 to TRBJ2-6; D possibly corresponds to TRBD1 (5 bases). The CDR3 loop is CAAWGVGANVLTF. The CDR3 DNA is TGTGCCGCATGGGGCGTTGGGGCCAACGTCCTGACTTTC.